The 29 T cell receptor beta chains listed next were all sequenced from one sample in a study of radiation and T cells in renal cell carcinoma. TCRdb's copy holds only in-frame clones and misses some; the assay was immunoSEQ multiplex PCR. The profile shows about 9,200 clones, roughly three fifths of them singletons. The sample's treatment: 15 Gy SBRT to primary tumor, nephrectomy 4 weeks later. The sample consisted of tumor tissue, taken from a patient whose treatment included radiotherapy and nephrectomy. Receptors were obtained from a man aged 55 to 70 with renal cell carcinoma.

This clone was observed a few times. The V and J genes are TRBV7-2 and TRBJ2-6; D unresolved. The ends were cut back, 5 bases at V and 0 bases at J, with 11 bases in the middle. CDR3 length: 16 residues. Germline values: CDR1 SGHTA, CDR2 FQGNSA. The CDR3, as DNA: TGTGCCAGCAGCCAAGATCACAGCTCTGGGGCCAACGTCCTGACTTTC. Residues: CASSQDHSSGANVLTF.

In nucleotides, the CDR3 is TGTGCCATCAGTGAGTCGTTCAATGAGCAGTTCTTC. This translates into CAISESFNEQFF. This chain links TRBV10-3 with TRBJ2-1, with D unclear. The germline CDR1 and CDR2 sequences are ENHRY and SYGVKD. With 0 bases removed from V and 6 bases from J, the gap between germline ends came to 3 bases. The CDR3 runs to 12 residues.

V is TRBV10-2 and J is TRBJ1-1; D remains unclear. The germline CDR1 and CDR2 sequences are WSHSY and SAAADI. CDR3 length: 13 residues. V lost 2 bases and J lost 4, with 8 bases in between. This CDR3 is CASSEGRGTEAFF. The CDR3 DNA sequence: TGCGCCAGCAGTGAGGGCCGAGGCACTGAAGCTTTCTTT.

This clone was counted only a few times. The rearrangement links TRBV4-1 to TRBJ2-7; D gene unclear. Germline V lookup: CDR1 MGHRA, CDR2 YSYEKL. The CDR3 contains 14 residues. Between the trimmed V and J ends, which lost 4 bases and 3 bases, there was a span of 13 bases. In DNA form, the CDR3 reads TGCGCCAGCAGCCCCCCAGGATCGAGCTACGAGCAGTACTTC. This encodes CASSPPGSSYEQYF.

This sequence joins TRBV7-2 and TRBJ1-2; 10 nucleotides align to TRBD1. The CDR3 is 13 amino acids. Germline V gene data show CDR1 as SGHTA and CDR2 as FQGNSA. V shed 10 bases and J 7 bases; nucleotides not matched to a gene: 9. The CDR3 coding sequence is TGTGCCACTTCGACAGGGGGCTTTGGTGGCTACACCTTC. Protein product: CATSTGGFGGYTF.

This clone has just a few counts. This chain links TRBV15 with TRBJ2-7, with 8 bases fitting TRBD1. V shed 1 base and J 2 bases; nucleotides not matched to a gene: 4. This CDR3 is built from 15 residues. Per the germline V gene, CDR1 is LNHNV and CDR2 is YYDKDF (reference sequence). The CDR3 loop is CATSRVTGAAYEQYF. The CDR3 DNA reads TGTGCCACCAGCAGAGTGACAGGGGCCGCCTACGAGCAGTACTTC.

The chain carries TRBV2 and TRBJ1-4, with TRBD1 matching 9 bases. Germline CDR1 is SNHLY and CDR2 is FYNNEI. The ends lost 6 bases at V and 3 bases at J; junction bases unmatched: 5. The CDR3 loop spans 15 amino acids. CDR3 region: CASRGDRASNEKLFF. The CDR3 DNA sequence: TGTGCCAGCAGAGGGGACAGGGCCTCTAATGAAAAACTGTTTTTT.

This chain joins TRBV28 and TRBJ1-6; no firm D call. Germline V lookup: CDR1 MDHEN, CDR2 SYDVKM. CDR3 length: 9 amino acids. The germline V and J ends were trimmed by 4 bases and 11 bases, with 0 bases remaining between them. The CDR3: CASSSPLHF. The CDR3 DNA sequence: TGTGCCAGCAGTTCACCCCTCCACTTT.

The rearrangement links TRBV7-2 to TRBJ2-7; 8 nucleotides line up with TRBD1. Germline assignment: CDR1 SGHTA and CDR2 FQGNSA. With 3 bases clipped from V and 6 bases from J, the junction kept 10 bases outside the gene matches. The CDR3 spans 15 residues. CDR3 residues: CASSLARQGQGEQYF. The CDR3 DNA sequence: TGTGCCAGCAGCTTGGCCCGACAGGGGCAGGGCGAGCAGTACTTC.

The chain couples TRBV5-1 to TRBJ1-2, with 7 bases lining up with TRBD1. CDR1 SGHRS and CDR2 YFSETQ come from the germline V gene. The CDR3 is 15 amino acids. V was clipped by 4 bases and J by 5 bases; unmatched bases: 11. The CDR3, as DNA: TGCGCCAGCAGCGCTACCGGGACAGATCTTTATGGCTACACCTTC. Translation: CASSATGTDLYGYTF.

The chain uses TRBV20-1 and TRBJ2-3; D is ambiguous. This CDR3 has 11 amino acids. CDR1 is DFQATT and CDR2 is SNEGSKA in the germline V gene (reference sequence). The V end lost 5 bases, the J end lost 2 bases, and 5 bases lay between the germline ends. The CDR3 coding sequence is TGCAGTGCTCTTCACACAGATACGCAGTATTTT. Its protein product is CSALHTDTQYF.

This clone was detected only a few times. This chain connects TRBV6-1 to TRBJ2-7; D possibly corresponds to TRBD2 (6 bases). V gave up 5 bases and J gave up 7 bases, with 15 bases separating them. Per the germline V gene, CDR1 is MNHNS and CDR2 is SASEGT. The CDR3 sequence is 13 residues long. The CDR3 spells CASSRSGTREQYF. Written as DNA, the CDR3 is TGTGCCAGCAGTAGGTCAGGGACTCGTGAGCAGTACTTC.

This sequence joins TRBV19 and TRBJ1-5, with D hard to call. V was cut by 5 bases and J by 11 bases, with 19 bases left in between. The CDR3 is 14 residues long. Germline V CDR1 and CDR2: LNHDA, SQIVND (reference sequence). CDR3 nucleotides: TGTGCCAGTAGTTCCACGGCCCTTTCGGAGGCCCAGCATTTT. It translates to CASSSTALSEAQHF. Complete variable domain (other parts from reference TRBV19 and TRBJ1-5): DGGITQSPKYLFRKEGQNVTLSCEQNLNHDAMYWYRQDPGQGLRLIYYSQIVNDFQKGDIAEGYSVSREKKESFPLTVTSAQKNPTAFYLCASSSTALSEAQHFGDGTRLSIL.

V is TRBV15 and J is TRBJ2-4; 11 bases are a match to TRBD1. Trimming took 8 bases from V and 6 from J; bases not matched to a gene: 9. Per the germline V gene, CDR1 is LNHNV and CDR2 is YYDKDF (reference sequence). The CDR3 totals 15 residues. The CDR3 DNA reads TGTGCCACCGCTCCCGGACAGGGGGCGATAAACATTCAGTACTTC. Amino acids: CATAPGQGAINIQYF.

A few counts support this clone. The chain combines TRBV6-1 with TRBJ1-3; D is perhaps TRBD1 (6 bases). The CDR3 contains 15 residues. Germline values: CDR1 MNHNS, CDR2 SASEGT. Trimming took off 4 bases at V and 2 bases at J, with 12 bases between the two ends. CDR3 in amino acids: CASSGGGATGNTIYF. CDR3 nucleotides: TGTGCCAGCAGTGGAGGGGGGGCAACTGGAAACACCATATATTTT.

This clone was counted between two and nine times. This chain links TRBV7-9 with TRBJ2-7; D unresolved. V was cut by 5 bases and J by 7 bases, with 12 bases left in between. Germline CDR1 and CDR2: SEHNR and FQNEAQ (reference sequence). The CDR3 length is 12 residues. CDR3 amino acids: CASSQDGEEQYF. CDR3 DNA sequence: TGTGCCAGCAGCCAAGATGGCGAGGAGCAGTACTTC.

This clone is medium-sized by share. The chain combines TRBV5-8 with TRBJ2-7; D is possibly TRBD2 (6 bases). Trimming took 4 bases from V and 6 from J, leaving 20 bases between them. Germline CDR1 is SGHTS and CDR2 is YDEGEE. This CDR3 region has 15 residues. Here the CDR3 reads CASSPARGGVPEQYF. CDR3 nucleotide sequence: TGTGCCAGCAGCCCGGCCCGCGGAGGGGTCCCCGAGCAGTACTTC.

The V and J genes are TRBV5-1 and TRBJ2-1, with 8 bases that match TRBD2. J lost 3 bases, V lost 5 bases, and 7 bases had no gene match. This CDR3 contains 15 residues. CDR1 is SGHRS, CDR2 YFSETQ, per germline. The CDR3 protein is CASSQSGSHYNEQFF. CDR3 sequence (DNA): TGCGCCAGCAGTCAAAGCGGGAGCCACTACAATGAGCAGTTCTTC. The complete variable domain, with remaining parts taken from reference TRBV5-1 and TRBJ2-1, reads KAGVTQTPRYLIKTRGQQVTLSCSPISGHRSVSWYQQTPGQGLQFLFEYFSETQRNKGNFPGRFSGRQFSNSRSEMNVSTLELGDSALYLCASSQSGSHYNEQFFGPGTRLTVL.

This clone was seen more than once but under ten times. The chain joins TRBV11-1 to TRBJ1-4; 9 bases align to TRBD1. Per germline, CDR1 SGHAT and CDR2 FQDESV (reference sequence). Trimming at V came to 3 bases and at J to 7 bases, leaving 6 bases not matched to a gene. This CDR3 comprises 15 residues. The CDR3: CASSFGTGRGEKLFF. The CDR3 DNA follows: TGTGCCAGCAGCTTTGGGACAGGGCGGGGTGAAAAACTGTTTTTT.

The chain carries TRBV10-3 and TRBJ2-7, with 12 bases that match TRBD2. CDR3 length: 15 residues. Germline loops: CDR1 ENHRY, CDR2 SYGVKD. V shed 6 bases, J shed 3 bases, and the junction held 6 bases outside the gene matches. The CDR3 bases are TGTGCCATCAGCGGGAGACTAGCGGGAGTCTACGAGCAGTACTTC. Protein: CAISGRLAGVYEQYF.

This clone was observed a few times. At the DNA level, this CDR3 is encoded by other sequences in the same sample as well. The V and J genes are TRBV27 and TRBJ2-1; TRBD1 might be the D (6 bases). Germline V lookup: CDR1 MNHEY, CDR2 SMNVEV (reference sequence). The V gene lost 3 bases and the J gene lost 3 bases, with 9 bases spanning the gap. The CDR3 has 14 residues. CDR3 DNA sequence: TGTGCCAGCAGTTTGGGGGCCGGCTACAATGAGCAGTTCTTC. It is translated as CASSLGAGYNEQFF.

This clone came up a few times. The CDR3 DNA reads TGTGCCAGCAGTAGGACAGGCTCTTTCTATGGCTACACCTTC. The encoded protein is CASSRTGSFYGYTF. The genes are TRBV28 and TRBJ1-2; 7 positions agree with TRBD1. After removal of 5 bases from V and 4 bases from J, the junction contained 7 bases not matched to a gene. Germline V gene sequence: CDR1 MDHEN, CDR2 SYDVKM. CDR3 size: 14 residues.

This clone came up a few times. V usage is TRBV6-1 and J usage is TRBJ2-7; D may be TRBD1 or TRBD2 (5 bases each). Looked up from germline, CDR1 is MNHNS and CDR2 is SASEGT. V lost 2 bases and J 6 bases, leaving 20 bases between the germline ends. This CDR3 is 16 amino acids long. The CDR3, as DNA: TGTGCCAGCAGTGAATCTTTGGGACCGCTCTCTTTCGAGCAGTACTTC. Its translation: CASSESLGPLSFEQYF.

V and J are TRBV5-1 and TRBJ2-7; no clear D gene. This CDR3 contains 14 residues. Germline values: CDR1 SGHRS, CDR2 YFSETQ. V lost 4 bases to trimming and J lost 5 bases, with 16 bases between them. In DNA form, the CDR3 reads TGCGCCAGCAGCGTCGCGGATTGGGCTCACGAGCAGTACTTC. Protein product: CASSVADWAHEQYF.

CDR3 nucleotides: TGTGCCAGCAGCGTAAACACAGGTAACAATGGTGAAGCTTTCTTT. This translates into CASSVNTGNNGEAFF. V usage is TRBV9 and J usage is TRBJ1-1; a weak D match, TRBD1 (5 bases). V dropped 1 base and J dropped 7 bases, with 17 bases sitting between them. The CDR3 has 15 amino acids. CDR1 and CDR2 (germline): SGDLS, YYNGEE.

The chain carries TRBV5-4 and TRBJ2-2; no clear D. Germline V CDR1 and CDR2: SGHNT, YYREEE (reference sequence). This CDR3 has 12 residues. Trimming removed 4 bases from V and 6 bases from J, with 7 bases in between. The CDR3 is CASSPVPGELFF. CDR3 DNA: TGTGCCAGCAGCCCGGTGCCCGGGGAGCTGTTTTTT. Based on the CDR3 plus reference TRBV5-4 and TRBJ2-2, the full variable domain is ETGVTQSPTHLIKTRGQQVTLRCSSQSGHNTVSWYQQALGQGPQFIFQYYREEENGRGNFPPRFSGLQFPNYSSELNVNALELDDSALYLCASSPVPGELFFGEGSRLTVL.

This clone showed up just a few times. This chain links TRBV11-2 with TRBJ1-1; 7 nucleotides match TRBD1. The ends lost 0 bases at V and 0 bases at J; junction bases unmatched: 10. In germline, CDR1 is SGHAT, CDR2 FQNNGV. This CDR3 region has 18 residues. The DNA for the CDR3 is TGTGCCAGCAGCTTAGATCAGGGGGGAGAAGGCATGAACACTGAAGCTTTCTTT. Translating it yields CASSLDQGGEGMNTEAFF.

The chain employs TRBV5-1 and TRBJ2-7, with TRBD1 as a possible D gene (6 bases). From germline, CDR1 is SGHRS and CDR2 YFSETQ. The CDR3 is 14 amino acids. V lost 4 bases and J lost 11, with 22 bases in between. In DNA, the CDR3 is TGCGCCAGCAGCCAAGAGTCGACAGGCACGGGCAAGTACTTC. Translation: CASSQESTGTGKYF.

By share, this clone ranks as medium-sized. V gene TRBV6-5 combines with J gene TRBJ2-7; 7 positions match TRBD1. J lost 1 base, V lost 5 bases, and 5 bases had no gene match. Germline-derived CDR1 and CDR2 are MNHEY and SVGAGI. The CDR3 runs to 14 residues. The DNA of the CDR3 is TGTGCCAGCAGTCGCACAGGGGTTTCCTACGAGCAGTACTTC. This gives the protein CASSRTGVSYEQYF.